What follows is one T cell receptor beta chain and its context. Compared with germline, one end of the junction differs, possibly owing to a read error. The CDR3 runs 12 residues. Germline V gene data show CDR1 as LNHDA and CDR2 as SQIVND (reference sequence). This sample is drawn from a study of T cells in Graves' hyperthyroidism and ophthalmopathy. RNA transcripts gave rise to amplified TCR beta CDR3 regions. An initial round of RT-PCR targeting the TCR CDR3 relied on the HTBI primer set. TCRdb fed the multiplex PCR reads into MiXCR, producing one record per CDR3 protein. The table lists hundreds of thousands of distinct CDR3 sequences, about a fifth of them singletons, with around 3.4% in the top ten.

The sample taken for sequencing was blood. The TCR originated in a young woman with Graves' hyperthyroidism. This chain uses TRBV19 with TRBJ2-6, with D possibly called TRBD1 or TRBD2 (5 bases each). CDR3 amino acids: CASTLGANVLTF. Here the CDR3 DNA reads TGTGCCAGTACTCTCGGGGCCAACGTTCTGACTTTC.